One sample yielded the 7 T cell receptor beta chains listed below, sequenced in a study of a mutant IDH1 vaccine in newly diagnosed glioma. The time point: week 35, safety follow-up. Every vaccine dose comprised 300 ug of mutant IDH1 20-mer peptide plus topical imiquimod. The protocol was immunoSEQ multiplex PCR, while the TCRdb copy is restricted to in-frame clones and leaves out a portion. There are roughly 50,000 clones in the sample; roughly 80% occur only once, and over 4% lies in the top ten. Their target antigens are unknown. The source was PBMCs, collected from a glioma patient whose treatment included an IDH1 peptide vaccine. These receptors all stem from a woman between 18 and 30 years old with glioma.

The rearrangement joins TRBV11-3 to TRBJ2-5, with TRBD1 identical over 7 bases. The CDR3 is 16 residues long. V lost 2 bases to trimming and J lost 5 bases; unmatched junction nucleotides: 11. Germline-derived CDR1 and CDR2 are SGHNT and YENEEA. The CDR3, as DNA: TGTGCCAGCAGCTTACTCCCGGGACAGTATAGGGAGACCCAGTACTTC. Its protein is CASSLLPGQYRETQYF.

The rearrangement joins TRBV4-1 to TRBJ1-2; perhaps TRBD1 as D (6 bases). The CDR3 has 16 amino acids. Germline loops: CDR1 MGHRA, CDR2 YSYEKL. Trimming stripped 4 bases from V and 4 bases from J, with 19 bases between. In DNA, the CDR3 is TGCGCCAGCAGCCTAACTGCTCCGGACAGCCTCTATGGCTACACCTTC. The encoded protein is CASSLTAPDSLYGYTF.

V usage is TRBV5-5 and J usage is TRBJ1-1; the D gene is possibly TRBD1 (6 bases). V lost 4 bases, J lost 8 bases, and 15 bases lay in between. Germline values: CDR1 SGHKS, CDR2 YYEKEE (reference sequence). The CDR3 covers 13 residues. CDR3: CASSRRGAGEAFF. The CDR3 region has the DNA TGTGCCAGCAGCCGTAGGGGGGCTGGGGAAGCTTTCTTT.

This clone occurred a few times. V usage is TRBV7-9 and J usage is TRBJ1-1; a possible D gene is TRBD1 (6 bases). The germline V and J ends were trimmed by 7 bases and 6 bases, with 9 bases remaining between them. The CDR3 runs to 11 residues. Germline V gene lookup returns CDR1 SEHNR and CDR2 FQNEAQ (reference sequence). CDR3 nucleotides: TGTGCCAGCACAGGGGACGCTGAAGCTTTCTTT. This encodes CASTGDAEAFF.

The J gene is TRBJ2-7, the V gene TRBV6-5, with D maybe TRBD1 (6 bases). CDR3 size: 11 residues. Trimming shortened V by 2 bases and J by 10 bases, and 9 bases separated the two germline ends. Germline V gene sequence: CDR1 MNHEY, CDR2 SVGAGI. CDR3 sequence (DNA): TGTGCCAGCAGTTACGGGACAATCCAGTACTTC. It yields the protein CASSYGTIQYF.

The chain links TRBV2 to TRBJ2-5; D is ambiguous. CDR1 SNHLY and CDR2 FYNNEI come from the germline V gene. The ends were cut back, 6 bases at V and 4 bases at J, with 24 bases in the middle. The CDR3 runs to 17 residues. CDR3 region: CASRPEPIPKSPETQYF. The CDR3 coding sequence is TGTGCCAGCAGGCCAGAACCGATCCCCAAGTCTCCAGAGACCCAGTACTTC.

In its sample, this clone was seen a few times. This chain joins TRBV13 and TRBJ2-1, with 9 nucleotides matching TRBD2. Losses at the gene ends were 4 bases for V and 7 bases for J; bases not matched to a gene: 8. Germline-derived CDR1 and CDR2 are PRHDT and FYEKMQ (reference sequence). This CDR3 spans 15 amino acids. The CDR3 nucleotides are TGTGCCAGCAGCTCTAGGCGGGGGGGCCAAAATGAGCAGTTCTTC. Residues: CASSSRRGGQNEQFF.